This TCR beta chain appears in the sequencing data of a study of control samples from healthy donors and cancer patients. V lost 3 bases to trimming and J lost 1 base, with 12 bases between them. The CDR3 consists of 15 residues. Germline V lookup: CDR1 MNHEY, CDR2 SMNVEV (reference sequence). This table comes from immunoSEQ multiplex PCR, and its TCRdb copy is limited to in-frame clones, with some not included. This sample's clone table lists approximately 190,000 clones. The chain recombines TRBV27 with TRBJ1-1; no definite D call. The sample was blood. The source is a woman aged 25 to 39 in good health. In DNA, the CDR3 is TGTGCCAGCAGTTTTCGCAGTCCAACGAACACTGAAGCTTTCTTT. Translation gives CASSFRSPTNTEAFF.